Presented here are 4 T cell receptor beta chains from one specimen sequenced in a study of blood T cell repertoires in COVID-19. The repertoire was sequenced with immunoSEQ multiplex PCR; TCRdb's copy has only in-frame clones and lacks some. The data show approximately 500,000 clones, with 89% seen just once and 0.9% held by the top ten. Sequenced input: peripheral blood. The receptors were sampled from a man between 18 and 35 years old with COVID-19, enrolled during active disease.

This chain joins TRBV15 and TRBJ2-5, with D maybe TRBD2 (6 bases). The V end lost 3 bases, the J end lost 5 bases, and 7 bases lay between the germline ends. Germline V lookup: CDR1 LNHNV, CDR2 YYDKDF (reference sequence). This CDR3 region has 12 residues. The CDR3 coding sequence is TGTGCCACCAGCAGTGGAGGGGAGACCCAGTACTTC. This translates into CATSSGGETQYF.

V is TRBV6-5 and J is TRBJ1-6; TRBD1 is a possible D gene (5 bases). The germline gives CDR1 MNHEY, CDR2 SVGAGI. The CDR3 runs 14 residues. Trimming shortened V by 7 bases and J by 9 bases, and 16 bases separated the two germline ends. The CDR3: CASTVGGFASPLHF. CDR3 coding DNA: TGTGCCAGCACCGTGGGGGGGTTTGCTTCACCCCTCCACTTT.

This rearrangement joins TRBV9 to TRBJ2-7, with 8 nucleotides matching TRBD2. Germline V gene sequence: CDR1 SGDLS, CDR2 YYNGEE. The CDR3 sequence is 14 residues long. Trimming cost V 5 bases and J 3 bases; bases outside gene matches: 7. The CDR3 region has the DNA TGTGCCAGCAGTGCTACCGGGACTAGCTACGAGCAGTACTTC. Its translation: CASSATGTSYEQYF.

This chain joins TRBV11-2 and TRBJ2-3, with 7 bases matching TRBD1. The CDR3 contains 15 residues. In germline, CDR1 is SGHAT, CDR2 FQNNGV. The V gene end was trimmed by 5 bases and the J gene end by 0 bases; junction bases not matched to a gene: 5. In DNA, the CDR3 is TGTGCCAGCAGCGAGGGGACAGCCAGCACAGATACGCAGTATTTT. It translates to CASSEGTASTDTQYF.